This T cell receptor beta chain was obtained from a study of metastatic and nonmetastatic thyroid tumors. Study summary: The comparison covered peripheral blood and tumor or nodule tissue in malignant and benign thyroid patients. Points from the study as a whole: According to reports, the diversity of TCR beta was significantly higher in malignant thyroid tumors than in benign nodules, and this held in both blood and tumor samples.

As for this clone: Its antigen remains unknown.

In the authors' workflow: Construction of a distant-metastasis classifier for papillary thyroid cancer relied on CDR3 differences across clinicopathological groups. TCRdb recomputed clones from the PCR reads via MiXCR. TCRdb, not the original authors, processed these V and J calls. Of some 60,000 clones in the sample, less than 30% were seen once. The CDR3 spans 13 residues. Looked up from germline, CDR1 is SGHAT and CDR2 is FQNNGV. The V end was cut by 5 bases, the J end by 0 bases, with 8 bases between. All patients were untreated before thyroid surgery. This sequence joins TRBV11-2 and TRBJ2-7, with unresolved D. The sample comprised blood. This receptor was taken from a female donor with papillary thyroid cancer or a benign thyroid nodule (not recorded which). Some clones in this sample may be carry-over from other donors' samples. The CDR3 reads CASSPRHSYEQYF. CDR3 nucleotide sequence: TGTGCCAGCAGCCCCAGACACTCCTACGAGCAGTACTTC.